This TCR beta chain was profiled in a study of shared clonotypes between healthy human individuals. Study overall: The donor pool was made up of a couple of women and a few men aged 18 to 49.

In its sample, this clone was seen once. Its antigen is still unknown. Per the germline V gene, CDR1 is SGHAT and CDR2 is FQNNGV. V lost 5 bases and J lost 2; bases outside the gene matches: 5. The CDR3 has 14 residues. Sequenced by immunoSEQ multiplex PCR; TCRdb stores in-frame clones only, minus some. The table has millions of clones, approximately 92% seen once; the top ten hold 0.11% to 0.15%. Regarding the study as a whole: The authors sampled blood alone, and tissue repertoires likely differ.

This receptor was identified in a man aged 18-30 years in good health. This sequence joins TRBV11-2 and TRBJ1-2, with 7 bases identical to TRBD1. The material sequenced was naive CD4+ T cells sorted from blood. The subset: CD45RA+ positively selected. This CDR3 is CASSNDRANYGYTF. The CDR3, as DNA: TGTGCCAGCAGCAATGACAGGGCCAACTATGGCTACACCTTC.